Shown below are 26 T cell receptor beta chains from a single sample sequenced in a study of cytomegalovirus exposure and HLA in healthy donors. PCR was performed using 60 Vbeta and 13 Jbeta primers. The table came from immunoSEQ multiplex PCR; TCRdb's copy has only in-frame clones and leaves some out. The data contain more than 60,000 clones, approximately 72% of them singletons. The sequencing input was PBMCs. These receptors originate from a woman aged 35 to 49 in good health and CMV-seropositive.

This chain links TRBV10-2 with TRBJ1-3; TRBD1 agrees at 7 bases. This CDR3 comprises 15 residues. Germline V gene data show CDR1 as WSHSY and CDR2 as SAAADI. Trimming at V came to 4 bases and at J to 2 bases, leaving 5 bases not matched to a gene. This CDR3 reads CASSAQGYPGNTIYF. For the CDR3, the DNA is TGCGCCAGCAGTGCACAGGGGTATCCTGGAAACACCATATATTTT.

Only one count was recorded for this clone. This chain connects TRBV7-9 to TRBJ2-3; TRBD1 matches at 8 bases. Germline loops: CDR1 SEHNR, CDR2 FQNEAQ (reference sequence). V lost 5 bases to trimming and J lost 2 bases; unmatched junction nucleotides: 9. This CDR3 region has 16 residues. DNA for the CDR3: TGTGCCAGCAGCGACGGACAGGGCAGGATCACAGATACGCAGTATTTT. This translates into CASSDGQGRITDTQYF.

The CDR3 spells CASRETGTGYGYTF. The CDR3, as DNA: TGTGCCAGCAGGGAAACCGGGACAGGTTATGGCTACACCTTC. The chain combines TRBV7-2 with TRBJ1-2, with TRBD1 matching 8 bases. Trimming removed 6 bases from V and 5 bases from J; junction bases left unmatched: 8. The CDR3 has 14 amino acids. From germline, CDR1 is SGHTA and CDR2 FQGNSA.

The chain employs TRBV6-6 and TRBJ2-7, with 9 nucleotides matching TRBD1. Unmatched junction bases numbered 6, after V lost 6 bases and J lost 0 bases. The CDR3 is 15 residues long. Germline CDR1 MNHNY, CDR2 SVGAGI (reference sequence). The CDR3 here is CASRTGTGTSYEQYF. Here the CDR3 DNA reads TGTGCCAGCAGGACCGGGACAGGGACCTCCTACGAGCAGTACTTC.

The chain couples TRBV9 to TRBJ1-6; tentatively, D is TRBD1 (5 bases). CDR1 and CDR2 from the germline V gene are SGDLS and YYNGEE. V gave up 3 bases and J gave up 10 bases, with 17 bases separating them. This CDR3 has 15 residues. CDR3 loop: CASSATGTGASPLHF. CDR3 in DNA: TGTGCCAGCAGCGCTACCGGGACGGGAGCCTCACCCCTCCACTTT.

The CDR3, as DNA: TGTGCCAGCAGTGGGAACAGGGGATCGGGCAATCAGCCCCAGCATTTT. It translates to CASSGNRGSGNQPQHF. The V gene is TRBV6-1, the J gene TRBJ1-5; 7 bases agree with TRBD1. V gave up 4 bases and J gave up 2 bases; unmatched junction bases: 8. Germline lookup yields CDR1 MNHNS and CDR2 SASEGT. The CDR3 is 16 residues long.

The chain joins TRBV10-2 to TRBJ1-1, with 7 bases identical to TRBD1. The V and J ends lost 3 bases and 1 base, in that order; junction bases with no gene match: 2. The CDR3 totals 14 residues. From germline, CDR1 is WSHSY and CDR2 SAAADI. The CDR3 reads CASSERTGNTEAFF. CDR3 DNA: TGCGCCAGCAGTGAAAGGACAGGGAACACTGAAGCTTTCTTT.

The genes are TRBV9 and TRBJ2-7; the match to TRBD2 covers 7 bases. Per germline, CDR1 SGDLS and CDR2 YYNGEE. CDR3 length: 13 amino acids. The J segment lost 5 bases and the V segment lost 4 bases, leaving 6 bases of the junction unmatched. The DNA of the CDR3 is TGTGCCAGCAGCCCTCGGGGGGTCCACGAGCAGTACTTC. Protein: CASSPRGVHEQYF.

This clone has a single count. The rearrangement uses TRBV7-9 and TRBJ2-4; TRBD2 aligns across 9 bases. This CDR3 contains 15 residues. Germline assignment: CDR1 SEHNR and CDR2 FQNEAQ (reference sequence). With V trimmed by 2 bases and J by 6 bases, 5 bases remained unmatched. The CDR3: CASSLTGLARNIQYF. CDR3 sequence (DNA): TGTGCCAGCAGCTTAACGGGACTAGCAAGAAACATTCAGTACTTC.

This sequence joins TRBV11-1 and TRBJ2-7, with TRBD2 as a possible D gene (5 bases). Trimming removed 6 bases at V and 7 bases at J, with 16 bases between. Germline CDR1 reads SGHAT; CDR2 reads FQDESV (reference sequence). The CDR3 sequence is 13 residues long. CDR3 sequence reads: CASSKGEGREQYF. In nucleotides, the CDR3 is TGTGCCAGCAGTAAAGGAGAGGGCAGGGAGCAGTACTTC.

This clone was seen just once. V and J are TRBV19 and TRBJ2-5, with 8 bases lining up with TRBD1. The DNA end is a closer match to TRBJ2-7, so the J assignment may be wrong. Germline CDR1 LNHDA, CDR2 SQIVND (reference sequence). The CDR3 runs to 13 residues. CDR3 protein: CASSLTGGAEQYF. CDR3 coding DNA: TGTGCCAGTAGCCTCACAGGGGGAGCCGAGCAGTACTTC.

The CDR3 here is CASIWGTGGSYEQYF. CDR3 DNA: TGTGCCAGCATTTGGGGGACAGGGGGATCCTACGAGCAGTACTTC. This chain uses TRBV28 with TRBJ2-7; 11 nucleotides match TRBD1. This CDR3 comprises 15 residues. Germline assignment: CDR1 MDHEN and CDR2 SYDVKM. V lost 7 bases, J lost 1 base, and 6 bases stayed unmatched.

The chain has TRBV6-5 and TRBJ2-7, with D perhaps matching TRBD1 (6 bases). This CDR3 comprises 13 residues. Trimming removed 6 bases at V and 5 bases at J, with 14 bases between. Germline-derived CDR1 and CDR2 are MNHEY and SVGAGI. In DNA, the CDR3 is TGTGCCAGCAGGACAGGAAGGTGGCACGAGCAGTACTTC. Protein sequence: CASRTGRWHEQYF.

This chain joins TRBV4-3 and TRBJ2-6, with TRBD2 matching 7 bases. Germline CDR1 reads LGHNA; CDR2 reads YSLEER. The CDR3 has 16 amino acids. With 1 base clipped from V and 7 bases from J, the junction kept 7 bases outside the gene matches. CDR3 DNA sequence: TGCGCCAGCAGCCAAGTTCTTGGGAGGGACGCCAACGTCCTGACTTTC. Encoded protein: CASSQVLGRDANVLTF.

This clone was observed a few times. The V gene is TRBV5-1, the J gene TRBJ1-4, with TRBD1 matching over 7 bases. J was trimmed by 8 bases and V by 4 bases; bases with no gene match: 11. The CDR3 is 15 amino acids. CDR1 is SGHRS and CDR2 is YFSETQ in the germline V gene. The CDR3 DNA reads as TGCGCCAGCAGCGCCGGGACAGCTACTTCCGAAAAACTGTTTTTT. Translation: CASSAGTATSEKLFF.

This clone has just a few counts. J is TRBJ2-7 and V is TRBV4-3; D may be TRBD2 (5 bases). V was pared by 1 base and J by 2 bases, with 15 bases between. CDR3 size: 16 residues. The germline gives CDR1 LGHNA, CDR2 YSLEER. The CDR3 nucleotides read TGCGCCAGCAGCCAAGTGCTCGGAGAGGGAGCCTACGAGCAGTACTTC. Its protein product is CASSQVLGEGAYEQYF.

The V gene is TRBV9, the J gene TRBJ2-1; 11 nucleotides match TRBD2. Germline V CDR1 and CDR2: SGDLS, YYNGEE. The ends lost 0 bases at V and 7 bases at J; junction bases unmatched: 3. CDR3 length: 15 residues. The CDR3 loop reads CASSVGTSGGNEQFF. Written as DNA, the CDR3 is TGTGCCAGCAGCGTAGGTACTAGCGGGGGTAATGAGCAGTTCTTC.

The chain has TRBV5-6 and TRBJ2-5; 7 bases map to TRBD2. V trimming: 3 bases; J trimming: 2 bases; junction bases outside the gene matches: 4. CDR1 and CDR2 from the germline V gene are SGHDT and YYEEEE. The CDR3 is made up of 14 amino acids. CDR3 in DNA: TGTGCCAGCAGCTCGAAGCGGGGACAAGAGACCCAGTACTTC. Protein sequence: CASSSKRGQETQYF.

The chain links TRBV7-3 to TRBJ2-5, with 15 bases lining up with TRBD2. V trimming: 4 bases; J trimming: 1 base; junction bases outside the gene matches: 4. The CDR3 has 17 amino acids. From germline, CDR1 is SGHTA and CDR2 FQGTGA. CDR3 loop: CASSSWTSGGVQETQYF. Here the CDR3 DNA reads TGTGCCAGCAGCTCCTGGACTAGCGGGGGGGTCCAAGAGACCCAGTACTTC.

V is TRBV30 and J is TRBJ2-3; 8 bases are a match to TRBD2. The CDR3 runs to 15 residues. Trimming removed 1 base from V and 2 bases from J; junction bases left unmatched: 5. Germline CDR1 and CDR2: GTSNPN and SVGIG (reference sequence). The CDR3 loop is CAWSEAGALTDTQYF. CDR3 sequence (DNA): TGTGCCTGGAGTGAAGCGGGGGCCCTCACAGATACGCAGTATTTT.

This clone qualifies as large. Other DNA sequences of this sample code for an identical CDR3. The chain employs TRBV28 and TRBJ2-3; 11 nucleotides match TRBD2. Germline V lookup: CDR1 MDHEN, CDR2 SYDVKM. There are 17 residues in the CDR3. V trimming: 5 bases; J trimming: 6 bases; junction bases outside the gene matches: 13. In nucleotides, the CDR3 is TGTGCCAGCAGTCTCCGGACTAGCGGGCGCCTGTGGGATACGCAGTATTTT. It is translated as CASSLRTSGRLWDTQYF.

The V and J genes are TRBV10-2 and TRBJ1-4; no clear D. V was shortened by 7 bases and J by 8 bases, with 14 bases between the two germline ends. This CDR3 contains 13 residues. Germline CDR1 reads WSHSY; CDR2 reads SAAADI. CDR3 DNA sequence: TGCGCCAGCATGTTGGACTCGCGGGAAAAACTGTTTTTT. Its protein is CASMLDSREKLFF.

The chain carries TRBV14 and TRBJ1-6, with 8 bases that match TRBD1. The length of the CDR3 is 14 residues. Germline CDR1 and CDR2: SGHDN and FVKESK. With V trimmed by 2 bases and J by 6 bases, 0 bases remained unmatched. DNA for the CDR3: TGTGCCAGCAGCCAAACAGGGGGTAATTCACCCCTCCACTTT. Protein sequence: CASSQTGGNSPLHF.

The rearrangement links TRBV4-3 to TRBJ1-4, with D unclear. Trimming cost V 8 bases and J 3 bases, with 13 bases left between them. The CDR3 covers 14 residues. Looked up from germline, CDR1 is LGHNA and CDR2 is YSLEER. In DNA form, the CDR3 reads TGCGCCAGCTCCCCGGAGGGATCTAATGAAAAACTGTTTTTT. Encoded protein: CASSPEGSNEKLFF.

The chain is built from TRBV18 and TRBJ2-7; D remains unclear. The V and J ends lost 3 bases and 2 bases respectively, with 8 bases between them. Germline values: CDR1 KGHSH, CDR2 LQKENI. The CDR3 runs 13 residues. The CDR3 region is CASSPALTYEQYF. Written as DNA, the CDR3 is TGTGCCAGCTCACCCGCGTTAACCTACGAGCAGTACTTC.

Only a few counts were recorded for this clone. The V gene is TRBV6-1, the J gene TRBJ1-2, with 12 positions matching TRBD1. The V and J ends lost 3 bases and 3 bases, in that order; junction bases with no gene match: 2. This CDR3 comprises 15 residues. CDR1 and CDR2 (germline): MNHNS, SASEGT. Here the CDR3 reads CASSDGTGGDYGYTF. Written as DNA, the CDR3 is TGTGCCAGCAGTGATGGGACAGGGGGCGACTATGGCTACACCTTC.